The 28 T cell receptor beta chains below all came from one sample that was sequenced in a study of T cells in tuberculosis. The protocol was immunoSEQ multiplex PCR, while the TCRdb copy is restricted to in-frame clones and leaves out a portion. The sample yields some 41,000 clones, about 94% seen once. Sequenced sample: PBMCs. These receptors came from a donor aged 5 to 30 with latent tuberculosis or without tuberculosis infection. Some clones in this sample may be carry-over from other donors' samples.

This chain joins TRBV7-3 and TRBJ1-3; 8 positions agree with TRBD1. The V gene's germline CDR1 is SGHTA and CDR2 FQGTGA. The CDR3 is made up of 14 amino acids. Trimming at V came to 5 bases and at J to 2 bases, leaving 2 bases not matched to a gene. For the CDR3, the DNA is TGTGCCAGCAGCCAGGACAGGGCTGGAAACACCATATATTTT. Protein product: CASSQDRAGNTIYF.

This chain links TRBV29-1 with TRBJ2-4; 9 positions agree with TRBD1. Trimming took 5 bases from V and 3 from J; bases not matched to a gene: 14. CDR1 and CDR2 (germline): SQVTM, ANQGSEA. The CDR3 runs to 17 residues. CDR3 region: CSVRPGQGVLGKNIQYF. CDR3 DNA: TGCAGCGTTCGCCCGGGACAGGGAGTTTTGGGCAAAAACATTCAGTACTTC.

The CDR3 loop is CASTSGTGGYTF. Here the CDR3 DNA reads TGTGCCAGCACCTCCGGGACAGGCGGCTACACCTTC. V usage is TRBV5-6 and J usage is TRBJ1-2; 8 bases map to TRBD1. The CDR3 has 12 amino acids. V gave up 6 bases and J gave up 8 bases; unmatched junction bases: 6. Germline V CDR1 and CDR2: SGHDT, YYEEEE.

In this sample, this clone turned up once. The rearrangement uses TRBV10-1 and TRBJ2-1; a possible D gene is TRBD2 (6 bases). Germline V CDR1 and CDR2: WNHNN, SYGVQD (reference sequence). This CDR3 contains 20 residues. The ends were cut back, 3 bases at V and 0 bases at J, with 24 bases in the middle. The CDR3 sequence: CASSEGGDADTSNSYNEQFF. The CDR3 coding sequence is TGCGCCAGCAGTGAAGGAGGGGACGCCGATACTTCAAACTCCTACAATGAGCAGTTCTTC.

The CDR3 here is CASSLTGPQQPQHF. In DNA, the CDR3 is TGTGCCAGCAGTTTGACAGGGCCCCAACAGCCCCAGCATTTT. This chain uses TRBV27 with TRBJ1-5, with 7 bases matching TRBD1. The CDR3 runs to 14 residues. Germline CDR1 MNHEY, CDR2 SMNVEV (reference sequence). Trimming removed 3 bases from V and 7 bases from J; junction bases left unmatched: 6.

Here the CDR3 DNA reads TGTGCCAGCAGTCGATCTTCACAGGAGAACACTGAAGCTTTCTTT. It translates to CASSRSSQENTEAFF. V usage is TRBV6-1 and J usage is TRBJ1-1; possible D gene TRBD1, 5 bases. The CDR3 is made up of 15 amino acids. The germline V gene encodes CDR1 MNHNS and CDR2 SASEGT. Between the trimmed V and J ends, which lost 5 bases and 1 base, there was a span of 14 bases.

The chain joins TRBV19 to TRBJ1-2, with a tentative D call TRBD1 (6 bases). The V end lost 3 bases, the J end lost 4 bases, and 18 bases lay between the germline ends. Germline V gene lookup returns CDR1 LNHDA and CDR2 SQIVND (reference sequence). This CDR3 contains 16 residues. CDR3 region: CASSIPLPGVAYGYTF. Here the CDR3 DNA reads TGTGCCAGTAGTATTCCTTTGCCAGGGGTGGCCTATGGCTACACCTTC. The full variable domain, completed using reference TRBV19 and TRBJ1-2, is DGGITQSPKYLFRKEGQNVTLSCEQNLNHDAMYWYRQDPGQGLRLIYYSQIVNDFQKGDIAEGYSVSREKKESFPLTVTSAQKNPTAFYLCASSIPLPGVAYGYTFGSGTRLTVV.

The CDR3 reads CASSVADGTEAFF. In DNA form, the CDR3 reads TGTGCCAGCAGCGTAGCTGACGGGACTGAAGCTTTCTTT. J is TRBJ1-1 and V is TRBV9; no reliable D call. Trimming stripped 0 bases from V and 5 bases from J, with 8 bases between. This CDR3 region has 13 residues. CDR1 and CDR2 from the germline V gene are SGDLS and YYNGEE.

The V call is TRBV18, the J call TRBJ2-1; a weak D match, TRBD2 (6 bases). From germline, CDR1 is KGHSH and CDR2 LQKENI. This CDR3 comprises 17 residues. The V and J ends lost 2 bases and 2 bases respectively, with 16 bases between them. The DNA for the CDR3 is TGTGCCAGCTCACCAAGGGACTTCTCCTTAGCCTACAATGAGCAGTTCTTC. Its protein product is CASSPRDFSLAYNEQFF. The complete variable domain, with remaining parts taken from reference TRBV18 and TRBJ2-1, reads NAGVMQNPRHLVRRRGQEARLRCSPMKGHSHVYWYRQLPEEGLKFMVYLQKENIIDESGMPKERFSAEFPKEGPSILRIQQVVRGDSAAYFCASSPRDFSLAYNEQFFGPGTRLTVL.

The chain carries TRBV25-1 and TRBJ1-4; TRBD1 might be the D (5 bases). Trimming removed 2 bases at V and 4 bases at J, with 11 bases between. The germline CDR1 and CDR2 sequences are MGHDK and SYGVNS. The CDR3 loop spans 15 amino acids. This CDR3 is CASSERGRNNEKLFF. DNA for the CDR3: TGTGCCAGCAGTGAAAGGGGCCGGAATAATGAAAAACTGTTTTTT.

This chain links TRBV7-2 with TRBJ2-2, with D unclear. This CDR3 contains 15 residues. Germline V lookup: CDR1 SGHTA, CDR2 FQGNSA. V was clipped by 1 base and J by 5 bases, with 11 bases between them. Here the CDR3 DNA reads TGTGCCAGCAGCTTAGAATTTAGAGTTACCGGGGAGCTGTTTTTT. Encoded protein: CASSLEFRVTGELFF. The full variable domain, rest sourced from reference TRBV7-2 and TRBJ2-2, is GAGVSQSPSNKVTEKGKDVELRCDPISGHTALYWYRQSLGQGLEFLIYFQGNSAPDKSGLPSDRFSAERTGGSVSTLTIQRTQQEDSAVYLCASSLEFRVTGELFFGEGSRLTVL.

The V and J genes are TRBV25-1 and TRBJ1-1, with unresolved D. Trimming removed 5 bases at V and 0 bases at J, with 16 bases between. Germline loops: CDR1 MGHDK, CDR2 SYGVNS. This CDR3 contains 16 residues. The CDR3 is CASSPWREAMNTEAFF. CDR3 nucleotides: TGTGCCAGCAGTCCGTGGCGGGAGGCAATGAACACTGAAGCTTTCTTT.

The chain carries TRBV5-5 and TRBJ2-3; 11 bases line up with TRBD2. This CDR3 has 18 residues. Germline-derived CDR1 and CDR2 are SGHKS and YYEKEE (reference sequence). With 7 bases clipped from V and 2 bases from J, the junction kept 15 bases outside the gene matches. CDR3 region: CASGSHKATSGVTDTQYF. CDR3 DNA: TGTGCCAGCGGCAGTCACAAAGCGACTAGCGGGGTCACAGATACGCAGTATTTT.

The rearrangement joins TRBV5-4 to TRBJ2-7, with D unclear. V was cut by 0 bases and J by 2 bases, with 9 bases left in between. The V gene's germline CDR1 is SGHNT and CDR2 YYREEE (reference sequence). The CDR3 runs to 14 residues. This chain's CDR3 is CASSLDSLPYEQYF. The CDR3 nucleotides are TGTGCCAGCAGCTTGGACAGCCTCCCCTACGAGCAGTACTTC.

The table lists this clone with a count of one. The chain uses TRBV18 and TRBJ1-2; D not certain. Trimming cost V 2 bases and J 6 bases, with 7 bases left between them. CDR1 and CDR2 from the germline V gene are KGHSH and LQKENI. The CDR3 runs 12 residues. Here the CDR3 reads CASSPGPDGYTF. CDR3 sequence (DNA): TGTGCCAGCTCACCAGGTCCAGATGGCTACACCTTC.

There are a few counts of this clone. V is TRBV6-1 and J is TRBJ1-5; D possibly corresponds to TRBD1 (5 bases). Per the germline V gene, CDR1 is MNHNS and CDR2 is SASEGT. The CDR3 loop spans 14 amino acids. V lost 6 bases to trimming and J lost 3 bases, with 12 bases between them. CDR3 nucleotide sequence: TGTGCCAGCAGCCAAGACAGACTCAATCAGCCCCAGCATTTT. Translated: CASSQDRLNQPQHF.

This chain connects TRBV5-1 to TRBJ1-1; tentatively, D is TRBD1 (5 bases). Germline V gene lookup returns CDR1 SGHRS and CDR2 YFSETQ. This CDR3 is 17 amino acids long. V lost 0 bases to trimming and J lost 5 bases, with 20 bases between them. This CDR3 is CASSLGRLPVGGTEAFF. The CDR3 bases are TGCGCCAGCAGCTTGGGTAGGCTGCCGGTGGGGGGTACTGAAGCTTTCTTT.

The chain employs TRBV19 and TRBJ2-3, with D possibly being TRBD2 (6 bases). Per germline, CDR1 LNHDA and CDR2 SQIVND (reference sequence). V lost 7 bases to trimming and J lost 11 bases, with 19 bases between them. The CDR3 has 13 amino acids. The CDR3 protein is CASTPGDLRGQYF. In DNA, the CDR3 is TGTGCCAGTACCCCGGGGGACCTGCGGGGGCAGTATTTT. Variable domain in full (rest from reference TRBV19 and TRBJ2-3): DGGITQSPKYLFRKEGQNVTLSCEQNLNHDAMYWYRQDPGQGLRLIYYSQIVNDFQKGDIAEGYSVSREKKESFPLTVTSAQKNPTAFYLCASTPGDLRGQYFGPGTRLTVL.

This rearrangement joins TRBV13 to TRBJ2-7; 8 nucleotides match TRBD1. The CDR3 length is 14 residues. With 3 bases clipped from V and 5 bases from J, the junction kept 6 bases outside the gene matches. Germline V gives CDR1 PRHDT, CDR2 FYEKMQ (reference sequence). The CDR3 spells CASSLNLRGHEQYF. CDR3 coding DNA: TGTGCCAGCAGCTTGAACCTCAGGGGGCACGAGCAGTACTTC. The full variable domain, completed using reference TRBV13 and TRBJ2-7, is AAGVIQSPRHLIKEKRETATLKCYPIPRHDTVYWYQQGPGQDPQFLISFYEKMQSDKGSIPDRFSAQQFSDYHSELNMSSLELGDSALYFCASSLNLRGHEQYFGPGTRLTVT.

The rearrangement links TRBV19 to TRBJ1-1, with D possibly TRBD1 on 5 matching bases. CDR1 is LNHDA, CDR2 SQIVND, per germline (reference sequence). Trimming took off 2 bases at V and 1 base at J, with 11 bases between the two ends. The CDR3 loop spans 15 amino acids. CDR3 region: CASSITPQENTEAFF. CDR3 DNA sequence: TGTGCCAGTAGTATAACCCCACAGGAGAACACTGAAGCTTTCTTT. The full variable domain, with the rest looked up from reference TRBV19 and TRBJ1-1, is DGGITQSPKYLFRKEGQNVTLSCEQNLNHDAMYWYRQDPGQGLRLIYYSQIVNDFQKGDIAEGYSVSREKKESFPLTVTSAQKNPTAFYLCASSITPQENTEAFFGQGTRLTVV.

V usage is TRBV9 and J usage is TRBJ1-2; 9 bases fit TRBD1. CDR3 length: 17 residues. Germline CDR1 SGDLS, CDR2 YYNGEE. V lost 0 bases and J lost 4; bases outside the gene matches: 10. Here the CDR3 DNA reads TGTGCCAGCAGCGTAGGTATAGGAACAGGGGGCCGCTATGGCTACACCTTC. This codes for CASSVGIGTGGRYGYTF.

The chain recombines TRBV30 with TRBJ1-1, with 8 positions matching TRBD1. This CDR3 region has 13 residues. Germline trimming cut 2 bases from V and 7 bases from J; bases unmatched to any gene: 6. The germline V gene has CDR1 GTSNPN and CDR2 SVGIG (reference sequence). The CDR3 sequence is CAWSPPDRGEAFF. The CDR3 DNA follows: TGTGCCTGGAGTCCCCCCGACAGGGGTGAAGCTTTCTTT. The full variable domain, rest sourced from reference TRBV30 and TRBJ1-1, is SQTIHQWPATLVQPVGSPLSLECTVEGTSNPNLYWYRQAAGRGLQLLFYSVGIGQISSEVPQNLSASRPQDRQFILSSKKLLLSDSGFYLCAWSPPDRGEAFFGQGTRLTVV.

The V gene is TRBV6-5, the J gene TRBJ1-1; a weak D match, TRBD1 (6 bases). The CDR3 spans 14 residues. V gave up 6 bases and J gave up 7 bases, with 18 bases separating them. CDR1 is MNHEY, CDR2 SVGAGI, per germline. The CDR3 spells CASRGGQPGREAFF. The CDR3 region has the DNA TGTGCCAGCAGGGGCGGACAGCCCGGGCGTGAAGCTTTCTTT.

This chain uses TRBV5-4 with TRBJ1-5; D gene unclear. The CDR3 has 13 residues. CDR1 and CDR2 (germline): SGHNT, YYREEE (reference sequence). Deletions cut 2 bases from V and 3 bases from J, with 6 bases between. In nucleotides, the CDR3 is TGTGCCAGCAGCTTCGACATCAATCAGCCCCAGCATTTT. Translating it yields CASSFDINQPQHF.

The V gene is TRBV4-3, the J gene TRBJ2-4; unclear D gene. Per the germline V gene, CDR1 is LGHNA and CDR2 is YSLEER. Trimming left V 0 bases short and J 4 bases short, with 10 bases between. The CDR3 extends over 15 amino acids. The chain's CDR3 is CASSQEVGFKNIQYF. The CDR3 DNA sequence: TGCGCCAGCAGCCAAGAAGTGGGCTTTAAAAACATTCAGTACTTC.

The J gene is TRBJ1-2, the V gene TRBV2; TRBD1 matches 7 bases. The germline CDR1 and CDR2 sequences are SNHLY and FYNNEI. This CDR3 contains 13 residues. The V gene end was trimmed by 5 bases and the J gene end by 6 bases; junction bases not matched to a gene: 6. The CDR3 region has the DNA TGTGCCAGCAGTCCACAGGGGTTCCATGGCTACACCTTC. Its translation is CASSPQGFHGYTF.

This clone occurred a few times. V gene TRBV5-4 combines with J gene TRBJ1-6, with D unresolved. There are 13 residues in the CDR3. Germline V lookup: CDR1 SGHNT, CDR2 YYREEE (reference sequence). V shed 8 bases and J shed 10 bases, with 16 bases lying between them. For the CDR3, the DNA is TGTGCCAGTTCCGGGCGGGGAAAATCACCCCTCCACTTT. As protein: CASSGRGKSPLHF.

V usage is TRBV30 and J usage is TRBJ1-2; D gene unclear. The V end lost 0 bases, the J end lost 2 bases, and 10 bases lay between the germline ends. Germline values: CDR1 GTSNPN, CDR2 SVGIG (reference sequence). CDR3 length: 14 amino acids. In DNA form, the CDR3 reads TGTGCCTGGAGTGTTCCGGGAAGGAACTATGGCTACACCTTC. It translates to CAWSVPGRNYGYTF.